This TCR beta chain was retrieved from a study of shared clonotypes between healthy human individuals. CDR1 SGHRS and CDR2 YFSETQ come from the germline V gene. The CDR3 is 13 amino acids. V shed 0 bases and J shed 5 bases, with 9 bases lying between them. Study observations and caveats: Clonotypes not shared had lower generation probabilities than those common to all four donors. On the whole, naive subsets had larger estimated richness than memory subsets had.

CD45RO-negative, CCR7-selected cells formed the naive CD8 fraction, which excluded terminally differentiated effector memory CD45RA+ cells. There were no recent acute infections or vaccinations among the donors, who were healthy HIV-negative adults. All the donors were Caucasian adults who lived in Nashville, Tennessee. Comments on this clone: Its specificity is not known.

Assay: immunoSEQ multiplex PCR; the TCRdb copy retains only in-frame clones and omits some. The repertoire consists of around 560,000 clones, with around 95% occurring once and the leading ten covering about 0.11%. The chain recombines TRBV5-1 with TRBJ2-7; D is ambiguous. The origin of this receptor is a young woman in good health. The specimen was naive CD8+ T cells sorted from blood. DNA of the CDR3: TGCGCCAGCAGCTTGGGACATCCGAACGAGCAGTACTTC. Translated, it gives CASSLGHPNEQYF.